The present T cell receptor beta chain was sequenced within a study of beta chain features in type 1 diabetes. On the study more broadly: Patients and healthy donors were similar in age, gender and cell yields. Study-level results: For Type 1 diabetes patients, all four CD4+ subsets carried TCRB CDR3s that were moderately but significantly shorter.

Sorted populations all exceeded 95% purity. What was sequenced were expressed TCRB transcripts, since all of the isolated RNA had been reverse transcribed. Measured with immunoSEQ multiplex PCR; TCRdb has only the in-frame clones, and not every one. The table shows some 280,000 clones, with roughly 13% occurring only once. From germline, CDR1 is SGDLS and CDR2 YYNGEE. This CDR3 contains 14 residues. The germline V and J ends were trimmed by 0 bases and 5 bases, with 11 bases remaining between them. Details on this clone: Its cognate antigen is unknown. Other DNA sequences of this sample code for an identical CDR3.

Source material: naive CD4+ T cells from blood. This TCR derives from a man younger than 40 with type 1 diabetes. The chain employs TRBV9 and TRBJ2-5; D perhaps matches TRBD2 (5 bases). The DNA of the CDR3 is TGTGCCAGCAGCGTAGCGTCCCCGGGGGAGACCCAGTACTTC. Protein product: CASSVASPGETQYF.